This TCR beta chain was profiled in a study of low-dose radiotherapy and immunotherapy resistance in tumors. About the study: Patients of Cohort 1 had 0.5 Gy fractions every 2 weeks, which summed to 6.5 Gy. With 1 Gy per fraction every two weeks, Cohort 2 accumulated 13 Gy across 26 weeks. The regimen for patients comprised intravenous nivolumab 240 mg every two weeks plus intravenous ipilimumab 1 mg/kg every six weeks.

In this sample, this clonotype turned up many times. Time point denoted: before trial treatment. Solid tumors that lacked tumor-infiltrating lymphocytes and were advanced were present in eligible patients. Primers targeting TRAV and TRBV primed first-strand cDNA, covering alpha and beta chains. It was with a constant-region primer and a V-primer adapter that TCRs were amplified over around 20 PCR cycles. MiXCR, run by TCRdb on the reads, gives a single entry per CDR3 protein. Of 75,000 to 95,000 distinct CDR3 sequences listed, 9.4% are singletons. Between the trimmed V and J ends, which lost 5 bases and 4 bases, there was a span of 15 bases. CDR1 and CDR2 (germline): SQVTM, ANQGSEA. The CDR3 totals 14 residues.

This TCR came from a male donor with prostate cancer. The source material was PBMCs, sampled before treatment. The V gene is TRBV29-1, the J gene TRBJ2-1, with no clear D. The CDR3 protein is CSVHPENRYNEQFF. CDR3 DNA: TGCAGCGTTCACCCGGAGAATCGGTACAATGAGCAGTTCTTC.